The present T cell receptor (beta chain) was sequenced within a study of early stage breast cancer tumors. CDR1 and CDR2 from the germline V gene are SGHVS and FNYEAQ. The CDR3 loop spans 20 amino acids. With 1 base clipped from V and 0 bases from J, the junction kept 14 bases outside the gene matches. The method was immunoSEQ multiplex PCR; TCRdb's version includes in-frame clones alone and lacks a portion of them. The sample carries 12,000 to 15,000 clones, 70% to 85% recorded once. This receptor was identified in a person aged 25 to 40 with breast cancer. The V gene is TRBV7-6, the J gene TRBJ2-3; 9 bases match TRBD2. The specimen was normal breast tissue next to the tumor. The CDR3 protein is CASSLEASGVPTTSTDTQYF. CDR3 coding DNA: TGTGCCAGCAGCTTAGAGGCTAGCGGGGTGCCAACTACTAGCACAGATACGCAGTATTTT.